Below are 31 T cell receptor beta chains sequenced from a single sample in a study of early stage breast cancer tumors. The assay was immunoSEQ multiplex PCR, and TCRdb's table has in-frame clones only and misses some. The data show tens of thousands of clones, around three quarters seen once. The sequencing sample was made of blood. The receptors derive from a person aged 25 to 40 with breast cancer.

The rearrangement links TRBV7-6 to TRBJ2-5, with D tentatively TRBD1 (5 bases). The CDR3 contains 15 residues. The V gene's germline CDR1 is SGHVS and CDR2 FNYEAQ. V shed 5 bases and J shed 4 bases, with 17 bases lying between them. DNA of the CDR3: TGTGCCAGCAGCCAGGGATGGCCCCTGTCAGAGACCCAGTACTTC. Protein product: CASSQGWPLSETQYF. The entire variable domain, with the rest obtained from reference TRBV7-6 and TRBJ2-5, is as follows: GAGVSQSPRYKVTKRGQDVALRCDPISGHVSLYWYRQALGQGPEFLTYFNYEAQQDKSGLPNDRFSAERPEGSISTLTIQRTEQRDSAMYRCASSQGWPLSETQYFGPGTRLLVL.

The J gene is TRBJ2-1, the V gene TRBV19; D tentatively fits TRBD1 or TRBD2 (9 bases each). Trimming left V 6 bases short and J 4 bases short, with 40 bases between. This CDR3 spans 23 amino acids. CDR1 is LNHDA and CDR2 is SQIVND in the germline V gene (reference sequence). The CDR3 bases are TGTGCCAGTAGACCTGGGACAGGGTCGCGTGGGCTAGCGGGAAACCCCACTTACAATGAGCAGTTCTTC. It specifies CASRPGTGSRGLAGNPTYNEQFF.

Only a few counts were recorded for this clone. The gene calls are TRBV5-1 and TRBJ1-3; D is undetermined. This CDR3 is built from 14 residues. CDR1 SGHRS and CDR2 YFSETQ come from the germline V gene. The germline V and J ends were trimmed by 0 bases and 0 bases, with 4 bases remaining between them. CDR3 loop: CASSLGVSGNTIYF. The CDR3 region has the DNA TGCGCCAGCAGCTTGGGGGTCTCTGGAAACACCATATATTTT.

CDR3 coding DNA: TGCAGCGTACACGGACAGGGCTCTGGAAACACCATATATTTT. Protein sequence: CSVHGQGSGNTIYF. The rearrangement links TRBV29-1 to TRBJ1-3; 8 bases are shared with TRBD1. V shed 6 bases, J shed 0 bases, and the junction held 4 bases outside the gene matches. CDR3 length: 14 residues. Germline V gene sequence: CDR1 SQVTM, CDR2 ANQGSEA.

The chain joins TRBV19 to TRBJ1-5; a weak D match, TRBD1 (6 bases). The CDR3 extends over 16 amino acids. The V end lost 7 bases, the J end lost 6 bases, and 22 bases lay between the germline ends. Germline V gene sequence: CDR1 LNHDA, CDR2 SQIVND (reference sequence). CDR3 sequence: CASTPAGRGRGQPQHF. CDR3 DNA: TGTGCCAGTACCCCCGCGGGGAGGGGCAGGGGTCAGCCCCAGCATTTT.

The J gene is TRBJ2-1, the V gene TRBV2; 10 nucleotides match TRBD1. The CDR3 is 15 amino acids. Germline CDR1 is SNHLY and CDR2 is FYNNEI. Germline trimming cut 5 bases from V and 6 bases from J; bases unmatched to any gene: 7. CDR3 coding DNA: TGTGCCAGCAGTTTGACAGGGGGCGCGGGCAATGAGCAGTTCTTC. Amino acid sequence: CASSLTGGAGNEQFF.

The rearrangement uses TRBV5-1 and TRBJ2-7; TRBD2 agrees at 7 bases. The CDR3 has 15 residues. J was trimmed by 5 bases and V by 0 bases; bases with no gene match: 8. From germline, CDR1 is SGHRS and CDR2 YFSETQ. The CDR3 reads CASSLVWREYDEQYF. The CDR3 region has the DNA TGCGCCAGCAGCTTGGTTTGGCGGGAGTACGACGAGCAGTACTTC.

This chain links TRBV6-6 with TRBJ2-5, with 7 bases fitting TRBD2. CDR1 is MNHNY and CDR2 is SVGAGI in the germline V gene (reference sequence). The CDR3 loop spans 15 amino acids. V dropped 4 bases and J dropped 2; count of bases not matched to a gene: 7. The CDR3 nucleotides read TGTGCCAGCAGTTCCACGACTAGCAGACAAGAGACCCAGTACTTC. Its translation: CASSSTTSRQETQYF.

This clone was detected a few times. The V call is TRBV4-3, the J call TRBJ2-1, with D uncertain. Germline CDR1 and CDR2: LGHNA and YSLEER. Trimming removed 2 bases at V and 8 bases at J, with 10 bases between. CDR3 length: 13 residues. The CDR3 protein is CASSQSFIDEQFF. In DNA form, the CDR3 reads TGCGCCAGCAGCCAAAGTTTCATCGATGAGCAGTTCTTC.

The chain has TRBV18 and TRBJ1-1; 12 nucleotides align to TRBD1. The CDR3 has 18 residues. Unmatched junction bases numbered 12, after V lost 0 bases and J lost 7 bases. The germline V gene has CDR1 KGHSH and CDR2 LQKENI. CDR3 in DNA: TGTGCCAGCTCACCACCGTGGCAGGGGACAGGGGGCCTGATTGAAGCTTTCTTT. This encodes CASSPPWQGTGGLIEAFF.

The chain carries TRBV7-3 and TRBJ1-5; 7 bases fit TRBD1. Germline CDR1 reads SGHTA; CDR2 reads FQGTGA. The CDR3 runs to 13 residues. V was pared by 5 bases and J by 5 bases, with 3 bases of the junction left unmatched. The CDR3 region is CASSEGTDQPQHF. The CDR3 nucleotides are TGTGCCAGCAGCGAGGGGACAGATCAGCCCCAGCATTTT.

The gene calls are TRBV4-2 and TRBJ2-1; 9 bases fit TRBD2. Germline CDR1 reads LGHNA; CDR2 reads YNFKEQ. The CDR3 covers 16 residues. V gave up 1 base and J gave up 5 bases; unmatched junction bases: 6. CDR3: CASSQASKREDNEQFF. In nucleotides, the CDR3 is TGTGCCAGCAGCCAAGCCAGCAAGCGGGAGGACAATGAGCAGTTCTTC.

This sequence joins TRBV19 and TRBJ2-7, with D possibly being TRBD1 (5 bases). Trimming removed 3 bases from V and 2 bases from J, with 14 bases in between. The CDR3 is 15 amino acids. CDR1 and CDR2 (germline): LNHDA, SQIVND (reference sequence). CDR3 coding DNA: TGTGCCAGTAGTATTGGGGCAGGTGTGGCCTACGAGCAGTACTTC. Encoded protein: CASSIGAGVAYEQYF.

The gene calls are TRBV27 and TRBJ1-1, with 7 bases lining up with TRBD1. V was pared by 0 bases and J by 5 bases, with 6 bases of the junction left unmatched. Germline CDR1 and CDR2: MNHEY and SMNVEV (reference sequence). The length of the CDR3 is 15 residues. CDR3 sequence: CASSLSTRGVTEAFF. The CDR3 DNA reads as TGTGCCAGCAGTTTATCTACCAGGGGGGTTACTGAAGCTTTCTTT.

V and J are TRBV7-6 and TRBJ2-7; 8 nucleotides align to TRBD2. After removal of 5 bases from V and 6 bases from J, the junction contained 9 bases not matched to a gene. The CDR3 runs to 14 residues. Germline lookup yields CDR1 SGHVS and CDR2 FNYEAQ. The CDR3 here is CASSHGREASEQYF. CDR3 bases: TGTGCCAGCAGCCATGGGCGGGAGGCGAGCGAGCAGTACTTC.

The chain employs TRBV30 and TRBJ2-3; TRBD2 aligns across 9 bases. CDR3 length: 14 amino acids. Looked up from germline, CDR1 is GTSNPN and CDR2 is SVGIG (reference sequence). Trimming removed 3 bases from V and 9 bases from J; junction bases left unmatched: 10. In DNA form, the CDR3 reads TGTGCCTGGAGAATAGCGGGAGCGGTAGAGACGCAGTATTTT. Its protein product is CAWRIAGAVETQYF.

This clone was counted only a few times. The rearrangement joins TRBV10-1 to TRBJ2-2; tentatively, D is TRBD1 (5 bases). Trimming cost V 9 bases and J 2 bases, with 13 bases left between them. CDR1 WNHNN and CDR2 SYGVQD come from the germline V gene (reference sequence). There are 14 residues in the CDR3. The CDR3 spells CASGQGSNTGELFF. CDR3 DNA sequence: TGCGCCAGTGGACAAGGCTCTAACACCGGGGAGCTGTTTTTT.

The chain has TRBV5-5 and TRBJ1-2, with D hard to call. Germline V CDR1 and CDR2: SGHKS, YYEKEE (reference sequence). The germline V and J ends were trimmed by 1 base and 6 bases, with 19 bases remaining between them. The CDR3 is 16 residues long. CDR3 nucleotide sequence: TGTGCCAGCAGCTTGATTCACCCCGGGGTTGTCAATGGCTACACCTTC. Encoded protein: CASSLIHPGVVNGYTF.

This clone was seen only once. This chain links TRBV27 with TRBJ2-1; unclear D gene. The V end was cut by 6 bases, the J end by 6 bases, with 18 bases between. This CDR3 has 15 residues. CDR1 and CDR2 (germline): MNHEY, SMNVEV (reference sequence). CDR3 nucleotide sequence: TGTGCCAGCAGGAGTTTGGTGGATGCACGCAATGAGCAGTTCTTC. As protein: CASRSLVDARNEQFF.

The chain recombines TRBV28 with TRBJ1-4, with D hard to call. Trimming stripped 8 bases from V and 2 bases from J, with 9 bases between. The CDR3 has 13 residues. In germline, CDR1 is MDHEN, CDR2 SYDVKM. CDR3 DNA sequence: TGTGCCAGCGCCGGGTATACTAATGAAAAACTGTTTTTT. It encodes CASAGYTNEKLFF.

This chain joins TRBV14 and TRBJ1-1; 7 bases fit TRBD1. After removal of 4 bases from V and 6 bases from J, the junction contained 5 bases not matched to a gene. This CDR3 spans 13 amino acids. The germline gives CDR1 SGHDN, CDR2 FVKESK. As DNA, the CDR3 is TGTGCCAGCAGCCTTCGAGGGGGCGCTGAAGCTTTCTTT. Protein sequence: CASSLRGGAEAFF.

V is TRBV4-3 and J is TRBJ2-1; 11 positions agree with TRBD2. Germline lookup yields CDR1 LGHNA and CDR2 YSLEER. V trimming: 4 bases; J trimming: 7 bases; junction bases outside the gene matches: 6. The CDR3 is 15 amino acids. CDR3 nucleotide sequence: TGCGCCAGCAGCCTGGAGCTAGCGGGAGGAAATGAGCAGTTCTTC. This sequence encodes CASSLELAGGNEQFF.

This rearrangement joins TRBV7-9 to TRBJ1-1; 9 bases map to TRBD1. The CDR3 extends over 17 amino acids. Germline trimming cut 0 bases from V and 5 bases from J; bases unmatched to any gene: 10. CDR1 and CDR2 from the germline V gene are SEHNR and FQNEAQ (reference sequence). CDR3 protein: CASSLALGRDRETEAFF. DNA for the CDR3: TGTGCCAGCAGCTTAGCGCTGGGCCGGGACAGGGAGACTGAAGCTTTCTTT.

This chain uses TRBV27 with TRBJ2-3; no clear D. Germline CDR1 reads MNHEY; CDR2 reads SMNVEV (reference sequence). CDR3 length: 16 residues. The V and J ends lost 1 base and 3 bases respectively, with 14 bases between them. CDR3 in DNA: TGTGCCAGCAGTTTATGGGCCGGCGTAGGGACAGATACGCAGTATTTT. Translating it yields CASSLWAGVGTDTQYF.

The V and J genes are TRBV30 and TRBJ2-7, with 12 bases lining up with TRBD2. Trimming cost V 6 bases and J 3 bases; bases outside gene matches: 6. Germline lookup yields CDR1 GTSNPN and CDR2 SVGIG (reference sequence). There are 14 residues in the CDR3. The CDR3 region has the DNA TGTGCCTGCCGGACTAGCGGGAAGATCTACGAGCAGTACTTC. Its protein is CACRTSGKIYEQYF.

Here the CDR3 reads CASSETGSEQFF. CDR3 bases: TGTGCCAGCAGCGAGACAGGGAGTGAGCAGTTCTTC. The chain combines TRBV11-1 with TRBJ2-1, with 7 positions matching TRBD1. Germline-derived CDR1 and CDR2 are SGHAT and FQDESV (reference sequence). This CDR3 region has 12 residues. V lost 5 bases to trimming and J lost 9 bases; unmatched junction nucleotides: 4.

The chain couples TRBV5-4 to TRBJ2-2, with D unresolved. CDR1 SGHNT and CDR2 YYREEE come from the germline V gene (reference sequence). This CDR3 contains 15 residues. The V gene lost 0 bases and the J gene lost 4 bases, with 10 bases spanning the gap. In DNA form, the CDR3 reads TGTGCCAGCAGCTTGGACGGTCCCCCCACCGGGGAGCTGTTTTTT. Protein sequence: CASSLDGPPTGELFF.

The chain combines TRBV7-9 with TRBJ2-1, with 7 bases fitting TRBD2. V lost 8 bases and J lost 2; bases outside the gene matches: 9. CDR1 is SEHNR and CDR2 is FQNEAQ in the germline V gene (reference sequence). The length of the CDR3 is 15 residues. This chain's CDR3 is CASSTRDYPYNEQFF. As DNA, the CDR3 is TGTGCCAGCTCCACCCGGGACTACCCCTACAATGAGCAGTTCTTC.

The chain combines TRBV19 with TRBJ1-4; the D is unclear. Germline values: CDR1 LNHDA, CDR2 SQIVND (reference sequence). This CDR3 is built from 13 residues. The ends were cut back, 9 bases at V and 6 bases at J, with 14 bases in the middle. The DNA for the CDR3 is TGTGCCAGCGTAGGGAGGACGGATGAAAAACTGTTTTTT. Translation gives CASVGRTDEKLFF.

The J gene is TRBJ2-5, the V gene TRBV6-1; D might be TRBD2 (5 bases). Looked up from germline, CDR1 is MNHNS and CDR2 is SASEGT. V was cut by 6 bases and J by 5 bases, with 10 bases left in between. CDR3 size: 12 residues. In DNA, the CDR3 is TGTGCCAGCAGCGGCGGGTGGGAGACCCAGTACTTC. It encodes CASSGGWETQYF.

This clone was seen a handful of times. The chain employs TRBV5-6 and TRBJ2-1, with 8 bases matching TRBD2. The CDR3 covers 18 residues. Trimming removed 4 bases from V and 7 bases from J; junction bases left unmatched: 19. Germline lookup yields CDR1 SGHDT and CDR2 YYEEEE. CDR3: CASSLERGSGMRSNEQFF. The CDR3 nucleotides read TGTGCCAGCAGCCTGGAACGGGGTAGCGGGATGAGGTCAAATGAGCAGTTCTTC.